Detailed here is one TCR beta chain. The data stem from a study of identical twins. A single record per CDR3 protein comes from TCRdb applying MiXCR to the 5' RACE reads. The table includes 600,000 to 700,000 distinct CDR3 sequences, 21% detected once. Every sampled donor was Caucasian and healthy. The same data also contributed to another study, on T cells expressing NK-cell markers.

The sample consisted of PBMCs. The sequence was collected from a woman under 30 in good health.

CDR3 nucleotide sequence: TGCGCCAGCAGCTTGGTCCAGGGTCGAGATACGCAGTATTTT. Translating gives CASSLVQGRDTQYF. This sequence joins TRBV5-1 and TRBJ2-3; D may be TRBD1 (5 bases). The CDR3 covers 14 residues. Trimming removed 0 bases at V and 5 bases at J, with 10 bases between. Germline V gene lookup returns CDR1 SGHRS and CDR2 YFSETQ. Using reference TRBV5-1 and TRBJ2-3 for the parts outside the CDR3, the full variable domain is KAGVTQTPRYLIKTRGQQVTLSCSPISGHRSVSWYQQTPGQGLQFLFEYFSETQRNKGNFPGRFSGRQFSNSRSEMNVSTLELGDSALYLCASSLVQGRDTQYFGPGTRLTVL.